This passage covers 21 T cell receptor beta chains from one sample sequenced in a study of cytomegalovirus exposure and HLA in healthy donors. A multiplex PCR was run with 60 Vbeta primers and 13 Jbeta primers. Measured with immunoSEQ multiplex PCR; TCRdb has only the in-frame clones, and not every one. Seen here are 81,000 or so clones, about two thirds observed once, and the top ten hold 5.5%. Sequencing used PBMCs. These TCRs come from a woman younger than 45 in good health and CMV-seropositive.

This clone was seen a few times. The chain employs TRBV4-3 and TRBJ2-3, with TRBD2 matching 10 bases. CDR3 size: 17 residues. CDR1 LGHNA and CDR2 YSLEER come from the germline V gene. V was clipped by 0 bases and J by 2 bases; unmatched bases: 5. The CDR3 nucleotides read TGCGCCAGCAGCCAAGATACTAGCGGGGCTATCACAGATACGCAGTATTTT. Translation: CASSQDTSGAITDTQYF.

The CDR3 DNA sequence: TGTGCCAGCAGCTCCTCACGCGGGTTTCCCGGGGAGCTGTTTTTT. Amino acid sequence: CASSSSRGFPGELFF. The gene calls are TRBV7-9 and TRBJ2-2; D is possibly TRBD2 (5 bases). The CDR3 is 15 residues long. V was cut by 4 bases and J by 6 bases, with 15 bases left in between. Germline CDR1 reads SEHNR; CDR2 reads FQNEAQ (reference sequence). The whole variable domain, remainder taken from reference TRBV7-9 and TRBJ2-2, is DTGVSQNPRHKITKRGQNVTFRCDPISEHNRLYWYRQTLGQGPEFLTYFQNEAQLEKSRLLSDRFSAERPKGSFSTLEIQRTEQGDSAMYLCASSSSRGFPGELFFGEGSRLTVL.

V usage is TRBV6-6 and J usage is TRBJ2-5, with 8 bases fitting TRBD1. V lost 5 bases and J lost 2; bases outside the gene matches: 7. Germline CDR1 reads MNHNY; CDR2 reads SVGAGI (reference sequence). This CDR3 contains 15 residues. DNA of the CDR3: TGTGCCAGCAGTAGGCTCAGGGGGCTACAAGAGACCCAGTACTTC. Protein: CASSRLRGLQETQYF.

V usage is TRBV7-2 and J usage is TRBJ1-2; 8 positions agree with TRBD1. The CDR3 has 19 amino acids. The ends lost 5 bases at V and 4 bases at J; junction bases unmatched: 21. CDR1 SGHTA and CDR2 FQGNSA come from the germline V gene. CDR3 protein: CASSPFGKETGERAYGYTF. Written as DNA, the CDR3 is TGTGCCAGCAGCCCATTCGGGAAAGAGACAGGGGAAAGAGCCTATGGCTACACCTTC.

V and J are TRBV11-2 and TRBJ2-7, with TRBD1 as a possible D gene (5 bases). The V gene's germline CDR1 is SGHAT and CDR2 FQNNGV. The CDR3 covers 13 residues. V lost 2 bases to trimming and J lost 4 bases, with 9 bases between them. CDR3 loop: CASSLFAGYEQYF. The CDR3 coding sequence is TGTGCCAGCAGCTTATTCGCAGGGTACGAGCAGTACTTC.

V and J are TRBV6-1 and TRBJ2-3; 12 bases align to TRBD2. CDR1 is MNHNS, CDR2 SASEGT, per germline. The junction had 7 bases not matched to a gene; V was cut back by 4 bases and J by 5 bases. The CDR3 spans 16 residues. This chain's CDR3 is CASSVPSGGAGDTQYF. The CDR3 DNA follows: TGTGCCAGCAGTGTCCCTAGCGGGGGGGCCGGAGATACGCAGTATTTT.

There are a few counts of this clone. The V gene is TRBV18, the J gene TRBJ1-6; 7 nucleotides align to TRBD1. This CDR3 contains 14 residues. The germline V gene has CDR1 KGHSH and CDR2 LQKENI. V dropped 4 bases and J dropped 7; count of bases not matched to a gene: 4. The CDR3 coding sequence is TGTGCCAGCTCACGACAGGGAAGGAATTCACCCCTCCACTTT. Its translation: CASSRQGRNSPLHF.

The chain uses TRBV5-1 and TRBJ2-2; 12 bases are a match to TRBD2. The germline gives CDR1 SGHRS, CDR2 YFSETQ. After removal of 4 bases from V and 3 bases from J, the junction contained 7 bases not matched to a gene. This CDR3 spans 17 amino acids. CDR3 residues: CASSSLAGGRHTGELFF. CDR3 DNA sequence: TGCGCCAGCAGCAGCCTAGCGGGGGGGCGCCACACCGGGGAGCTGTTTTTT.

The chain has TRBV4-1 and TRBJ2-3; 7 nucleotides line up with TRBD2. The CDR3 has 16 amino acids. Trimming at V came to 0 bases and at J to 6 bases, leaving 9 bases not matched to a gene. Germline assignment: CDR1 MGHRA and CDR2 YSYEKL. CDR3 DNA sequence: TGCGCCAGCAGCCAAGATGGGGAGGGGACGATGGATACGCAGTATTTT. It translates to CASSQDGEGTMDTQYF.

This clone has more than one count but fewer than ten. The chain employs TRBV4-1 and TRBJ2-7; TRBD2 might be the D (5 bases). V shed 0 bases and J shed 2 bases, with 11 bases lying between them. The CDR3 covers 15 residues. The germline CDR1 and CDR2 sequences are MGHRA and YSYEKL. The CDR3 DNA follows: TGCGCCAGCAGCCAAGACAAATGGCGGGCCTACGAGCAGTACTTC. Translating it yields CASSQDKWRAYEQYF.

V is TRBV7-2 and J is TRBJ2-3; possible D gene TRBD2, 5 bases. The V end was cut by 0 bases, the J end by 4 bases, with 11 bases between. CDR1 and CDR2 from the germline V gene are SGHTA and FQGNSA. This CDR3 has 15 residues. CDR3 nucleotides: TGTGCCAGCAGCTTAGCTAGGACGAGGGCAGATACGCAGTATTTT. It codes for CASSLARTRADTQYF.

The CDR3 region has the DNA TGTGCCAGCAGTGACCCCCGGGACATAACCTACGAGCAGTACTTC. This sequence encodes CASSDPRDITYEQYF. The chain joins TRBV6-4 to TRBJ2-7, with D possibly matching TRBD1 (6 bases). The CDR3 is 15 amino acids. Trimming shortened V by 2 bases and J by 2 bases, and 13 bases separated the two germline ends. Germline CDR1 and CDR2: MRHNA and SNTAGT.

V is TRBV29-1 and J is TRBJ2-5; TRBD1 matches at 9 bases. The CDR3 is made up of 13 amino acids. Trimming removed 7 bases from V and 1 base from J; junction bases left unmatched: 4. The germline V gene has CDR1 SQVTM and CDR2 ANQGSEA. CDR3 sequence: CSAGTGIQETQYF. Written as DNA, the CDR3 is TGCAGCGCTGGGACAGGGATCCAAGAGACCCAGTACTTC. Drawing the rest from reference TRBV29-1 and TRBJ2-5, the complete variable domain is SAVISQKPSRDICQRGTSLTIQCQVDSQVTMMFWYRQQPGQSLTLIATANQGSEATYESGFVIDKFPISRPNLTFSTLTVSNMSPEDSSIYLCSAGTGIQETQYFGPGTRLLVL.

The gene calls are TRBV19 and TRBJ1-4; 9 nucleotides align to TRBD1. The V gene end was trimmed by 2 bases and the J gene end by 8 bases; junction bases not matched to a gene: 9. This CDR3 spans 16 amino acids. Germline CDR1 is LNHDA and CDR2 is SQIVND (reference sequence). The CDR3 region has the DNA TGTGCCAGTAGTATACTCGCCGGGACAGGGATCGAAAAACTGTTTTTT. Translation gives CASSILAGTGIEKLFF. The complete variable domain, with remaining parts taken from reference TRBV19 and TRBJ1-4, reads DGGITQSPKYLFRKEGQNVTLSCEQNLNHDAMYWYRQDPGQGLRLIYYSQIVNDFQKGDIAEGYSVSREKKESFPLTVTSAQKNPTAFYLCASSILAGTGIEKLFFGSGTQLSVL.

This clone was seen a handful of times. This chain's CDR3 is CASSLAEYNSPLHF. In nucleotides, the CDR3 is TGTGCCAGCAGTTTAGCAGAATATAATTCACCCCTCCACTTT. The chain joins TRBV28 to TRBJ1-6; D gene ambiguous. Germline CDR1 reads MDHEN; CDR2 reads SYDVKM. V shed 2 bases and J shed 4 bases, with 6 bases lying between them. CDR3 length: 14 residues.

This clone has just a few counts. This chain connects TRBV18 to TRBJ2-2; possible D gene TRBD2, 5 bases. Germline CDR1 is KGHSH and CDR2 is LQKENI. CDR3 length: 16 residues. Between the trimmed V and J ends, which lost 0 bases and 0 bases, there was a span of 8 bases. The CDR3 here is CASSPPVGANTGELFF. For the CDR3, the DNA is TGTGCCAGCTCACCACCGGTCGGGGCGAACACCGGGGAGCTGTTTTTT.

This chain connects TRBV28 to TRBJ2-3; no reliable D call. The V end lost 4 bases, the J end lost 3 bases, and 5 bases lay between the germline ends. Germline V lookup: CDR1 MDHEN, CDR2 SYDVKM. This CDR3 is built from 12 residues. CDR3 region: CASSSQTDTQYF. The CDR3 region has the DNA TGTGCCAGCAGTTCACAAACAGATACGCAGTATTTT.

J is TRBJ1-2 and V is TRBV6-1; TRBD1 aligns across 8 bases. CDR1 and CDR2 (germline): MNHNS, SASEGT. After removal of 7 bases from V and 8 bases from J, the junction contained 9 bases not matched to a gene. This CDR3 is built from 13 residues. CDR3 DNA sequence: TGTGCCAGCAACGAGGGACAGGTGGAGGGCTACACCTTC. Translating it yields CASNEGQVEGYTF.

About this clone itself: The junction and the germline gene differ at one end; a read error may be behind it. The chain couples TRBV2 to TRBJ1-2, with 10 positions matching TRBD1. This CDR3 comprises 16 residues. Per the germline V gene, CDR1 is SNHLY and CDR2 is FYNNEI. DNA of the CDR3: TGTACCAGCAGGGACAGGGGAAGGAGCTCCGACTATGGCTACCCCTTC. This encodes CTSRDRGRSSDYGYPF.

The DNA of the CDR3 is TGTGCCAGCAGCCCCATAAAGCGGAGTGCTCGGGACATGAACACTGAAGCTTTCTTT. As protein: CASSPIKRSARDMNTEAFF. This chain connects TRBV7-2 to TRBJ1-1, with D perhaps TRBD1 (6 bases). The CDR3 runs 19 residues. Germline values: CDR1 SGHTA, CDR2 FQGNSA. Trimming stripped 5 bases from V and 0 bases from J, with 25 bases between.

The V and J genes are TRBV9 and TRBJ1-1; 8 nucleotides align to TRBD1. Germline V gene sequence: CDR1 SGDLS, CDR2 YYNGEE. The CDR3 extends over 13 amino acids. The V segment lost 4 bases and the J segment 3 bases; nucleotides outside the gene matches: 2. The CDR3 sequence: CASSLTGDTEAFF. The CDR3 DNA reads as TGTGCCAGCAGCTTGACAGGGGACACTGAAGCTTTCTTT.